These T cell receptor beta chains were read from a single sample in a study of blood T cell repertoires in COVID-19. Profiling relied on immunoSEQ multiplex PCR, and the TCRdb table lists in-frame clones only, not all of them. The data contain fewer than 300,000 clones, approximately 82% of them singletons. Input material: peripheral blood. These receptors were collected from a man older than 75 with acute or convalescent COVID-19. Both conserved end residues are part of each CDR3. The order of the fields is D gene, clone size, V gene, J gene, CDR3 protein, CDR3 DNA. A D gene is named only where the DNA matches it firmly. Some rows mark clone size as missing; the rest say once, few, many or name a class of expanded clone.

d_gene: TRBD1; abundance: once; v_gene: TRBV5-6; j_gene: TRBJ1-2; CDR3aa: CASQRGQNYGYTF; CDR3nt: TGTGCCAGCCAGAGGGGACAGAACTATGGCTACACCTTC
d_gene: -; abundance: once; v_gene: TRBV7-2; j_gene: TRBJ1-2; CDR3aa: CASSLAFQAVGYTF; CDR3nt: TGTGCCAGCAGCTTAGCCTTTCAGGCTGTTGGCTACACCTTC
d_gene: -; abundance: -; v_gene: TRBV30; j_gene: TRBJ1-5; CDR3aa: CAWSSWGDQPQHF; CDR3nt: TGTGCCTGGAGCTCGTGGGGAGATCAGCCCCAGCATTTT
d_gene: -; abundance: -; v_gene: TRBV6-5; j_gene: TRBJ1-2; CDR3aa: CASRLPGTSRYTF; CDR3nt: TGTGCCAGCAGACTCCCTGGGACATCCCGCTACACCTTC
d_gene: -; abundance: -; v_gene: TRBV21-1; j_gene: TRBJ1-1; CDR3aa: CASKTAGPNTEAFF; CDR3nt: TGTGCCAGCAAAACCGCGGGGCCCAACACTGAAGCTTTCTTT
d_gene: TRBD1; abundance: -; v_gene: TRBV19; j_gene: TRBJ1-1; CDR3aa: CASSTRDSGEAFF; CDR3nt: TGTGCCAGTAGTACAAGGGACAGTGGGGAAGCTTTCTTT
d_gene: TRBD2; abundance: -; v_gene: TRBV5-4; j_gene: TRBJ2-1; CDR3aa: CASSLWRGGEDEQFF; CDR3nt: TGTGCCAGCAGCTTGTGGCGGGGGGGTGAGGATGAGCAGTTCTTC
d_gene: TRBD2; abundance: -; v_gene: TRBV7-6; j_gene: TRBJ2-5; CDR3aa: CASSQLAGGQTQYF; CDR3nt: TGTGCCAGCAGCCAACTAGCGGGAGGTCAGACCCAGTACTTC
d_gene: TRBD1; abundance: -; v_gene: TRBV7-8; j_gene: TRBJ2-2; CDR3aa: CASSTQQGVLGQTGELFF; CDR3nt: TGTGCCAGCAGCACCCAACAGGGGGTCCTAGGTCAAACCGGGGAGCTGTTTTTT
d_gene: TRBD1; abundance: -; v_gene: TRBV5-1; j_gene: TRBJ2-5; CDR3aa: CASSPGQGTEWETQYF; CDR3nt: TGCGCCAGCAGCCCGGGACAGGGTACCGAGTGGGAGACCCAGTACTTC
d_gene: TRBD2; abundance: -; v_gene: TRBV10-3; j_gene: TRBJ2-3; CDR3aa: CAISPGGGTDTQYF; CDR3nt: TGTGCCATCAGCCCGGGGGGGGGCACAGATACGCAGTATTTT
d_gene: TRBD2; abundance: -; v_gene: TRBV13; j_gene: TRBJ2-1; CDR3aa: CASRVAGRGEQFF; CDR3nt: TGTGCCAGCAGAGTAGCGGGAAGGGGTGAGCAGTTCTTC
d_gene: -; abundance: -; v_gene: TRBV5-4; j_gene: TRBJ2-1; CDR3aa: CASTLMGPASREQFF; CDR3nt: TGTGCCAGCACCTTAATGGGCCCGGCGTCTCGTGAGCAGTTCTTC
d_gene: -; abundance: -; v_gene: TRBV3-1/TRBV3-2; j_gene: TRBJ2-1; CDR3aa: CASSQDGVRLSYNEQFF; CDR3nt: TGTGCCAGCAGCCAAGATGGAGTTCGACTCTCCTACAATGAGCAGTTCTTC